This T cell receptor beta chain is from a study of radiation and T cells in renal cell carcinoma. Germline values: CDR1 GTSNPN, CDR2 SVGIG (reference sequence). CDR3 length: 14 amino acids. Trimming pared 0 bases from V and 9 bases from J, leaving 12 bases between. The method was immunoSEQ multiplex PCR; TCRdb's version includes in-frame clones alone and lacks a portion of them. The data contain under 65,000 clones, 65% to 80% of them singletons. Time point: baseline pretreatment blood. Sample treatment: 15 Gy SBRT to primary tumor, nephrectomy 4 weeks later. The sequence came from a man in his sixties with renal cell carcinoma. The chain employs TRBV30 and TRBJ1-6, with D perhaps matching TRBD1 (5 bases). The source material was blood, sampled from a patient whose treatment included radiotherapy and nephrectomy. CDR3: CAWSVAPGTSPLHF. The CDR3 DNA is TGTGCCTGGAGTGTTGCTCCCGGGACTTCACCCCTCCACTTT.